This T cell receptor beta chain was documented in a study of response to subunit inactivated influenza vaccine. The V gene lost 4 bases and the J gene lost 4 bases, with 17 bases spanning the gap. Germline CDR1 and CDR2: SQVTM and ANQGSEA. The CDR3 has 14 residues. TCRdb independently ran MiXCR on the RT-PCR reads; one entry per CDR3 protein. This sample has about 650,000 distinct CDR3 sequences, with more than 15% found just once. As concerns this clonotype: Antigen specificity is unknown.

Study observations and caveats: Each seasonal flu vaccination may recruit only limited new T cells, authors suggested.

The input for sequencing was PBMCs from blood, taken approximately 12 days after vaccination. This rearrangement joins TRBV29-1 to TRBJ2-7; D remains ambiguous. The receptor's source is a middle-aged man who received an inactivated influenza vaccine. The CDR3 DNA reads TGCAGCGTTGCGGCCTCGCCGATCTTATACGAGCAGTACTTC. Its translation is CSVAASPILYEQYF.